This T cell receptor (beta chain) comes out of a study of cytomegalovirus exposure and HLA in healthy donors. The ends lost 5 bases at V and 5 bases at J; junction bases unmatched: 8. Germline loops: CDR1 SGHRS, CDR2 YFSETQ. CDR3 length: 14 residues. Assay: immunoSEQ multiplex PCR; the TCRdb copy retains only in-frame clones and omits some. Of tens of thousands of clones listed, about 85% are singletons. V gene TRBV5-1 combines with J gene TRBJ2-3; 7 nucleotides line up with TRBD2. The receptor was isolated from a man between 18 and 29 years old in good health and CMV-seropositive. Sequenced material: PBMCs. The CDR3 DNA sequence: TGCGCCAGCAGTCCGGCGGGAGTTCAAGATACGCAGTATTTT. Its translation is CASSPAGVQDTQYF.